These 23 T cell receptor beta chains were all obtained from the same sample, sequenced in a study of blood T cells in healthy people across ages. Sample-barcoded 5' priming and a J-beta primer mix drove a second PCR of roughly 6 to 12 cycles. TCRdb re-called the 5' RACE reads with MiXCR, one entry per CDR3 protein. The sample shows approximately 690,000 distinct CDR3 sequences, roughly 53% of them seen only once. Sequencing was carried out using blood. All receptors come from a man aged 55-75 years in good health.

V gene TRBV6-5 combines with J gene TRBJ2-3; D is unresolved. Trimming removed 5 bases from V and 6 bases from J, with 15 bases in between. This CDR3 has 14 residues. In germline, CDR1 is MNHEY, CDR2 SVGAGI. The CDR3 spells CASSTHWGRDTQYF. CDR3 DNA: TGTGCCAGCAGTACCCACTGGGGTAGGGATACGCAGTATTTT.

V gene TRBV2 combines with J gene TRBJ1-5, with TRBD1 as a possible D gene (6 bases). Germline V gene lookup returns CDR1 SNHLY and CDR2 FYNNEI. Trimming left V 6 bases short and J 7 bases short, with 16 bases between. This CDR3 region has 14 residues. CDR3 DNA sequence: TGTGCCAGCAGGGGGACAAATAACAAGCAGCCCCAGCATTTT. Its translation is CASRGTNNKQPQHF.

J is TRBJ2-3 and V is TRBV20-1; TRBD2 aligns across 13 bases. V lost 5 bases, J lost 2 bases, and 1 base stayed unmatched. The germline V gene encodes CDR1 DFQATT and CDR2 SNEGSKA (reference sequence). The CDR3 loop spans 14 amino acids. The CDR3 spells CSAGTSGVTDTQYF. CDR3 coding DNA: TGCAGTGCTGGGACTAGCGGGGTCACAGATACGCAGTATTTT.

The rearrangement links TRBV3-1 to TRBJ2-7, with unresolved D. Trimming took 4 bases from V and 6 from J, leaving 13 bases between them. This CDR3 region has 13 residues. In germline, CDR1 is LGHDT, CDR2 YNNKEL (reference sequence). Here the CDR3 reads CASSLTKWGEQYF. CDR3 DNA: TGTGCCAGCAGCCTTACGAAGTGGGGCGAGCAGTACTTC.

As DNA, the CDR3 is TGTGCCAGCAGCCCCCACGGACAGGGGACCTATGGCTACACCTTC. Its protein is CASSPHGQGTYGYTF. The V gene is TRBV14, the J gene TRBJ1-2; 9 nucleotides align to TRBD1. The length of the CDR3 is 15 residues. Trimming removed 4 bases from V and 4 bases from J; junction bases left unmatched: 7. Germline loops: CDR1 SGHDN, CDR2 FVKESK. The variable domain in full, with the rest retrieved from reference TRBV14 and TRBJ1-2, is EAGVTQFPSHSVIEKGQTVTLRCDPISGHDNLYWYRRVMGKEIKFLLHFVKESKQDESGMPNNRFLAERTGGTYSTLKVQPAELEDSGVYFCASSPHGQGTYGYTFGSGTRLTVV.

The J gene is TRBJ1-1, the V gene TRBV10-3; D may be TRBD1 (6 bases). The ends were cut back, 0 bases at V and 2 bases at J, with 13 bases in the middle. This CDR3 is 16 amino acids long. Germline V lookup: CDR1 ENHRY, CDR2 SYGVKD. CDR3 in amino acids: CAISESGRGGNTEAFF. The DNA of the CDR3 is TGTGCCATCAGTGAGTCGGGAAGGGGGGGCAACACTGAAGCTTTCTTT.

This clonotype was observed once. The chain recombines TRBV20-1 with TRBJ2-7; 13 bases match TRBD2. The CDR3 has 17 residues. J was trimmed by 12 bases and V by 3 bases; bases with no gene match: 20. Germline CDR1 is DFQATT and CDR2 is SNEGSKA (reference sequence). In DNA form, the CDR3 reads TGCAGTGCTAGGGATACCGGGACTAGCGGGGTTCGAGAGACCCTGTACTTC. Protein: CSARDTGTSGVRETLYF.

The CDR3 region has the DNA TGCAGTGCCCAACCGGTACGATTAGCGGGGGTGGAAGAGACCCAGTACTTC. Its protein is CSAQPVRLAGVEETQYF. The chain is built from TRBV20-1 and TRBJ2-5, with TRBD2 identical over 9 bases. J lost 3 bases, V lost 6 bases, and 17 bases had no gene match. The CDR3 is made up of 17 amino acids. Germline V CDR1 and CDR2: DFQATT, SNEGSKA (reference sequence).

This clonotype occurred a few times. J is TRBJ2-5 and V is TRBV20-1; D may be TRBD2 (6 bases). The CDR3 consists of 15 residues. Germline values: CDR1 DFQATT, CDR2 SNEGSKA (reference sequence). Trimming took off 3 bases at V and 2 bases at J, with 16 bases between the two ends. CDR3 amino acids: CSASIGWGVQETQYF. The DNA of the CDR3 is TGCAGTGCTAGTATAGGATGGGGGGTGCAAGAGACCCAGTACTTC.

The V and J genes are TRBV7-2 and TRBJ2-5; D is uncertain. This CDR3 contains 14 residues. V gave up 1 base and J gave up 1 base, with 7 bases separating them. Germline CDR1 SGHTA, CDR2 FQGNSA. The CDR3 DNA follows: TGTGCCAGCAGCTTAGGGAGCCGCCAAGAGACCCAGTACTTC. It translates to CASSLGSRQETQYF.

This rearrangement joins TRBV20-1 to TRBJ1-5; D might be TRBD1 (6 bases). The CDR3 consists of 14 residues. From germline, CDR1 is DFQATT and CDR2 SNEGSKA (reference sequence). V gave up 3 bases and J gave up 0 bases, with 9 bases separating them. CDR3 DNA sequence: TGCAGTGCTAGGGGGACACATAGCAATCAGCCCCAGCATTTT. Its protein is CSARGTHSNQPQHF.

The J gene is TRBJ2-5, the V gene TRBV6-1; D perhaps matches TRBD2 (5 bases). Germline assignment: CDR1 MNHNS and CDR2 SASEGT. The CDR3 has 14 amino acids. The V end was cut by 4 bases, the J end by 5 bases, with 14 bases between. CDR3 nucleotides: TGTGCCAGCAGTGGTCCTGGTAGCGCCGAGACCCAGTACTTC. Residues: CASSGPGSAETQYF.

Only a few counts were recorded for this clonotype. This chain connects TRBV7-9 to TRBJ2-1; no definite D call. Germline CDR1 is SEHNR and CDR2 is FQNEAQ (reference sequence). V was pared by 3 bases and J by 5 bases, with 8 bases between. The CDR3 runs 13 residues. The CDR3 region is CASSFTADNEQFF. The CDR3 nucleotides read TGTGCCAGCAGCTTTACAGCAGACAATGAGCAGTTCTTC. Supplemented by reference TRBV7-9 and TRBJ2-1, the full variable domain reads DTGVSQNPRHKITKRGQNVTFRCDPISEHNRLYWYRQTLGQGPEFLTYFQNEAQLEKSRLLSDRFSAERPKGSFSTLEIQRTEQGDSAMYLCASSFTADNEQFFGPGTRLTVL.

This rearrangement joins TRBV10-2 to TRBJ2-3, with D possibly matching TRBD2 (5 bases). Between the trimmed V and J ends, which lost 3 bases and 2 bases, there was a span of 12 bases. The CDR3 runs 15 residues. From germline, CDR1 is WSHSY and CDR2 SAAADI. CDR3 nucleotides: TGCGCCAGCAGTGACCGGACTCGACTCACAGATACGCAGTATTTT. This gives the protein CASSDRTRLTDTQYF.

This clonotype was detected once. The chain is built from TRBV7-9 and TRBJ2-5; D is unclear. The germline V gene encodes CDR1 SEHNR and CDR2 FQNEAQ (reference sequence). Trimming took 6 bases from V and 8 from J, leaving 19 bases between them. CDR3 length equals 14 residues. The CDR3 DNA reads TGTGCCAGCAGTCCCGCGCTCGGCCGGAGAACCCAGTACTTC. It codes for CASSPALGRRTQYF. Together with reference TRBV7-9 and TRBJ2-5, the CDR3 gives the full variable domain: DTGVSQNPRHKITKRGQNVTFRCDPISEHNRLYWYRQTLGQGPEFLTYFQNEAQLEKSRLLSDRFSAERPKGSFSTLEIQRTEQGDSAMYLCASSPALGRRTQYFGPGTRLLVL.

This clonotype was detected a few times. The chain employs TRBV5-4 and TRBJ2-7, with 8 bases matching TRBD1. CDR1 is SGHNT, CDR2 YYREEE, per germline (reference sequence). The CDR3 extends over 13 amino acids. V dropped 3 bases and J dropped 5; count of bases not matched to a gene: 4. CDR3 nucleotide sequence: TGTGCCAGCAGCTGGGACAGGAACCACGAGCAGTACTTC. It is translated as CASSWDRNHEQYF.

The rearrangement joins TRBV4-2 to TRBJ2-5, with unresolved D. The germline V gene encodes CDR1 LGHNA and CDR2 YNFKEQ. Between the trimmed V and J ends, which lost 5 bases and 1 base, there was a span of 8 bases. The CDR3 length is 13 residues. The CDR3 sequence is CASSSLGQETQYF. CDR3 nucleotide sequence: TGTGCCAGCAGCTCCCTAGGCCAAGAGACCCAGTACTTC.

The chain joins TRBV5-5 to TRBJ2-1; 7 nucleotides align to TRBD1. V lost 3 bases and J lost 4; bases outside the gene matches: 1. CDR1 and CDR2 from the germline V gene are SGHKS and YYEKEE (reference sequence). The CDR3 has 13 residues. The CDR3 DNA reads TGTGCCAGCAGCTCGGGACAGTACAATGAGCAGTTCTTC. Protein: CASSSGQYNEQFF. The full variable domain, rest sourced from reference TRBV5-5 and TRBJ2-1, is DAGVTQSPTHLIKTRGQQVTLRCSPISGHKSVSWYQQVLGQGPQFIFQYYEKEERGRGNFPDRFSARQFPNYSSELNVNALLLGDSALYLCASSSGQYNEQFFGPGTRLTVL.

The chain employs TRBV4-2 and TRBJ2-3; TRBD2 aligns across 12 bases. The V segment lost 1 base and the J segment 6 bases; nucleotides outside the gene matches: 8. Germline V CDR1 and CDR2: LGHNA, YNFKEQ. The CDR3 runs 17 residues. In DNA form, the CDR3 reads TGTGCCAGCAGCCAAGCTCTACTAGCGGGGGGTTACGATACGCAGTATTTT. This gives the protein CASSQALLAGGYDTQYF.

Notes on this clonotype: Compared with germline, one end of the junction differs, possibly owing to a read error. The rearrangement links TRBV29-1 to TRBJ2-1; D possibly corresponds to TRBD2 (6 bases). CDR1 and CDR2 from the germline V gene are SQVTM and ANQGSEA. The CDR3 is 14 amino acids. CDR3 sequence reads: CSAALARAYNKQFF. In DNA, the CDR3 is TGCAGCGCCGCCCTAGCGAGGGCCTACAATAAGCAGTTCTTC.

V usage is TRBV20-1 and J usage is TRBJ2-1, with TRBD2 identical over 10 bases. The CDR3 length is 13 residues. The germline CDR1 and CDR2 sequences are DFQATT and SNEGSKA (reference sequence). V dropped 6 bases and J dropped 9; count of bases not matched to a gene: 8. This chain's CDR3 is CSARLAGLSEQFF. CDR3 coding DNA: TGCAGTGCGAGACTAGCGGGCTTAAGTGAGCAGTTCTTC.

The rearrangement uses TRBV29-1 and TRBJ1-2; no clear D gene. The CDR3 spans 10 residues. Germline values: CDR1 SQVTM, CDR2 ANQGSEA. V dropped 7 bases and J dropped 6 bases, with 9 bases sitting between them. CDR3 region: CSAGPDGYTF. As DNA, the CDR3 is TGCAGCGCGGGCCCGGATGGCTACACCTTC.

The chain employs TRBV20-1 and TRBJ2-1; TRBD2 aligns across 8 bases. Losses at the gene ends were 5 bases for V and 8 bases for J; bases not matched to a gene: 8. This CDR3 has 13 amino acids. Germline V lookup: CDR1 DFQATT, CDR2 SNEGSKA (reference sequence). The CDR3 nucleotides are TGCAGTGCTCCCGGGACTAGTCTTCATGAGCAGTTCTTC. This encodes CSAPGTSLHEQFF.